The 25 T cell receptor beta chains in this list originate from one sample, sequenced in a study of blood T cell repertoires in COVID-19. TCRdb's copy holds only in-frame clones and misses some; the assay was immunoSEQ multiplex PCR. The sample includes over 95,000 clones, around 79% of them seen just once. Sequencing was carried out using peripheral blood. These receptors were obtained from an elderly woman with active or convalescent COVID-19.

The gene calls are TRBV6-5 and TRBJ1-2; TRBD1 matches 7 bases. Germline-derived CDR1 and CDR2 are MNHEY and SVGAGI. There are 15 residues in the CDR3. V shed 8 bases and J 7 bases; nucleotides not matched to a gene: 16. CDR3 bases: TGTGCCAGCCGCTCCCTGGGACAGCTCCATATTGGCTACACCTTC. Translated: CASRSLGQLHIGYTF.

J is TRBJ2-3 and V is TRBV7-3; 7 bases are a match to TRBD1. The CDR3 is 15 residues long. J was trimmed by 5 bases and V by 5 bases; bases with no gene match: 10. Germline V gene data show CDR1 as SGHTA and CDR2 as FQGTGA. The CDR3 spells CASSVQGPGGDTQYF. CDR3 DNA sequence: TGTGCCAGCAGCGTACAGGGGCCAGGGGGAGATACGCAGTATTTT. Looking up the rest from reference TRBV7-3 and TRBJ2-3 gives the full variable domain: GAGVSQTPSNKVTEKGKYVELRCDPISGHTALYWYRQSLGQGPEFLIYFQGTGAADDSGLPNDRFFAVRPEGSVSTLKIQRTERGDSAVYLCASSVQGPGGDTQYFGPGTRLTVL.

V and J are TRBV29-1 and TRBJ1-1; D not resolved. The V and J ends lost 7 bases and 0 bases respectively, with 12 bases between them. The CDR3 contains 13 residues. Germline V gene lookup returns CDR1 SQVTM and CDR2 ANQGSEA. The CDR3 here is CSASGGMNTEAFF. DNA of the CDR3: TGCAGCGCGTCCGGCGGCATGAACACTGAAGCTTTCTTT.

The chain joins TRBV2 to TRBJ1-5, with D maybe TRBD1 (5 bases). V lost 7 bases and J 4 bases, leaving 11 bases between the germline ends. CDR1 SNHLY and CDR2 FYNNEI come from the germline V gene. This CDR3 region has 13 residues. As DNA, the CDR3 is TGTGCCAGCACACAGGCGGGGAATCAGCCCCAGCATTTT. This gives the protein CASTQAGNQPQHF.

The chain combines TRBV2 with TRBJ2-7; possible D gene TRBD1, 5 bases. The CDR3 loop spans 15 amino acids. Trimming pared 3 bases from V and 6 bases from J, leaving 18 bases between. CDR1 and CDR2 (germline): SNHLY, FYNNEI. The CDR3 bases are TGTGCCAGCAGTGACTCCCCAGGGTATAGGGGCGAGCAGTACTTC. Its protein is CASSDSPGYRGEQYF.

This clone was counted a single time. The chain is built from TRBV9 and TRBJ2-5; D not resolved. Trimming took 3 bases from V and 8 from J, leaving 14 bases between them. Germline lookup yields CDR1 SGDLS and CDR2 YYNGEE. The CDR3 loop spans 13 amino acids. The CDR3 nucleotides read TGTGCCAGCAGCGCGACTCAGTCCGCAACCCAGTACTTC. This translates into CASSATQSATQYF.

The chain links TRBV11-2 to TRBJ2-4, with D perhaps matching TRBD2 (5 bases). The V gene's germline CDR1 is SGHAT and CDR2 FQNNGV. This CDR3 region has 16 residues. The germline V and J ends were trimmed by 5 bases and 0 bases, with 14 bases remaining between them. This CDR3 is CASSTLALLAKNIQYF. The CDR3 DNA sequence: TGTGCCAGCAGCACGCTAGCTTTGCTAGCCAAAAACATTCAGTACTTC.

V and J are TRBV10-3 and TRBJ1-1, with TRBD1 identical over 8 bases. In germline, CDR1 is ENHRY, CDR2 SYGVKD. With 10 bases clipped from V and 4 bases from J, the junction kept 8 bases outside the gene matches. There are 13 residues in the CDR3. CDR3: CATTDRGGTEAFF. The CDR3 DNA reads as TGTGCCACAACTGACAGGGGAGGCACTGAAGCTTTCTTT.

This sequence joins TRBV28 and TRBJ2-1, with TRBD2 matching 14 bases. Germline-derived CDR1 and CDR2 are MDHEN and SYDVKM. The V segment lost 5 bases and the J segment 5 bases; nucleotides outside the gene matches: 8. CDR3 length: 17 residues. The CDR3 reads CASSIRTSGRFHNEQFF. CDR3 nucleotide sequence: TGTGCCAGCAGTATCAGGACTAGCGGGAGGTTCCACAATGAGCAGTTCTTC.

This sequence joins TRBV5-1 and TRBJ1-4; 9 bases agree with TRBD1. The CDR3 spans 16 residues. The germline CDR1 and CDR2 sequences are SGHRS and YFSETQ. The trim removed 0 bases at V and 5 bases at J, leaving 5 bases unmatched. CDR3 in amino acids: CASSLEGQGVNEKLFF. CDR3 bases: TGCGCCAGCAGCTTGGAGGGACAGGGTGTAAATGAAAAACTGTTTTTT. The complete variable domain, with remaining parts taken from reference TRBV5-1 and TRBJ1-4, reads KAGVTQTPRYLIKTRGQQVTLSCSPISGHRSVSWYQQTPGQGLQFLFEYFSETQRNKGNFPGRFSGRQFSNSRSEMNVSTLELGDSALYLCASSLEGQGVNEKLFFGSGTQLSVL.

This clone came up a few times. The chain combines TRBV29-1 with TRBJ1-1; 8 positions match TRBD1. Germline trimming cut 7 bases from V and 4 bases from J; bases unmatched to any gene: 5. The CDR3 runs 12 residues. The germline gives CDR1 SQVTM, CDR2 ANQGSEA. The CDR3 region has the DNA TGCAGCGCTATGACAGGGGTCACTGAAGCTTTCTTT. This encodes CSAMTGVTEAFF.

This chain joins TRBV5-1 and TRBJ2-2; 9 bases match TRBD1. V lost 4 bases, J lost 1 base, and 2 bases stayed unmatched. Germline V gene sequence: CDR1 SGHRS, CDR2 YFSETQ. The CDR3 runs 15 residues. CDR3 DNA sequence: TGCGCCAGCAGCGTGGGACAGGGGAACACCGGGGAGCTGTTTTTT. This codes for CASSVGQGNTGELFF.

Only one count was recorded for this clone. The genes are TRBV28 and TRBJ2-1, with D uncertain. With 3 bases removed from V and 9 bases from J, the gap between germline ends came to 6 bases. CDR1 and CDR2 (germline): MDHEN, SYDVKM. This CDR3 spans 11 amino acids. CDR3 region: CASSFSGEQFF. The CDR3 bases are TGTGCCAGCAGTTTTTCGGGTGAGCAGTTCTTC.

The gene calls are TRBV5-1 and TRBJ1-4; tentative D call: TRBD1 (5 bases). The CDR3 contains 15 residues. From germline, CDR1 is SGHRS and CDR2 YFSETQ. The germline V and J ends were trimmed by 4 bases and 5 bases, with 15 bases remaining between them. In nucleotides, the CDR3 is TGCGCCAGCAGCCCGGGGGGGACGGGGAATGAAAAACTGTTTTTT. Its translation is CASSPGGTGNEKLFF.

V is TRBV21-1 and J is TRBJ2-4; the table's D gene call, TRBD1, was not cross checked with the DNA. TRBV21-1 is recorded as a pseudogene. The CDR3 loop spans 16 amino acids. The CDR3 bases are TGTGCCAGCATAAAGGGGGCGCCGGTAGCCAAAAACATTCAGTACTTC. Translated, it gives CASIKGAPVAKNIQYF.

The chain couples TRBV29-1 to TRBJ1-3; 7 positions match TRBD1. In germline, CDR1 is SQVTM, CDR2 ANQGSEA. The CDR3 extends over 14 amino acids. With V trimmed by 6 bases and J by 0 bases, 5 bases remained unmatched. CDR3 nucleotide sequence: TGCAGCGTCACAGGGGAGTTCTCTGGAAACACCATATATTTT. Protein product: CSVTGEFSGNTIYF.

The chain combines TRBV25-1 with TRBJ1-2; 9 bases are shared with TRBD1. CDR1 is MGHDK and CDR2 is SYGVNS in the germline V gene. V dropped 1 base and J dropped 2; count of bases not matched to a gene: 2. The CDR3 extends over 15 amino acids. This CDR3 reads CASSEWTGANYGYTF. Written as DNA, the CDR3 is TGTGCCAGCAGTGAATGGACAGGGGCAAACTATGGCTACACCTTC.

The J gene is TRBJ2-1, the V gene TRBV9, with 15 bases aligning to TRBD2. The CDR3 contains 18 residues. The ends lost 0 bases at V and 8 bases at J; junction bases unmatched: 9. CDR1 and CDR2 from the germline V gene are SGDLS and YYNGEE. CDR3 coding DNA: TGTGCCAGCAGCGTAGAGTGGACTAGCGGGAGGGCCCAGCATGAGCAGTTCTTC. It is translated as CASSVEWTSGRAQHEQFF.

The chain links TRBV29-1 to TRBJ2-1; 9 bases align to TRBD1. Looked up from germline, CDR1 is SQVTM and CDR2 is ANQGSEA. CDR3 length equals 12 residues. V lost 6 bases to trimming and J lost 8 bases; unmatched junction nucleotides: 5. The CDR3 coding sequence is TGCAGCGTGGATGACAGGGGGGATGAGCAGTTCTTC. Translation gives CSVDDRGDEQFF.

The chain carries TRBV7-3 and TRBJ2-2, with a weak D call TRBD2 (6 bases). Trimming cost V 6 bases and J 7 bases, with 15 bases left between them. From germline, CDR1 is SGHTA and CDR2 FQGTGA. The CDR3 extends over 14 amino acids. The DNA of the CDR3 is TGTGCCAGCAGTCCCGGGACTGCTGGCGGGGAGCTGTTTTTT. This encodes CASSPGTAGGELFF.

V usage is TRBV29-1 and J usage is TRBJ2-5, with 9 bases that match TRBD2. Trimming cost V 4 bases and J 6 bases; bases outside gene matches: 3. Per germline, CDR1 SQVTM and CDR2 ANQGSEA. The CDR3 has 12 residues. The CDR3 DNA reads TGCAGCGTTGGTAGCGGGAGTAAGACCCAGTACTTC. Translated, it gives CSVGSGSKTQYF.

V gene TRBV29-1 combines with J gene TRBJ2-1, with D maybe TRBD1 (5 bases). The CDR3 extends over 10 amino acids. Germline V gene sequence: CDR1 SQVTM, CDR2 ANQGSEA. V was cut by 6 bases and J by 12 bases, with 12 bases left in between. CDR3 sequence: CSVIRVVQFF. The CDR3 DNA sequence: TGCAGCGTGATCAGGGTGGTGCAGTTCTTC.

The chain couples TRBV9 to TRBJ1-1; 9 nucleotides line up with TRBD1. The CDR3 extends over 18 amino acids. Looked up from germline, CDR1 is SGDLS and CDR2 is YYNGEE. Trimming cost V 0 bases and J 5 bases; bases outside gene matches: 14. CDR3 DNA: TGTGCCAGCAGCGTAGCTCCCCTTACAGGGGGCGGGAAGACTGAAGCTTTCTTT. Amino acids: CASSVAPLTGGGKTEAFF.

The chain joins TRBV5-4 to TRBJ2-1; 8 positions agree with TRBD2. V shed 5 bases and J 5 bases; nucleotides not matched to a gene: 9. The CDR3 consists of 15 residues. Per germline, CDR1 SGHNT and CDR2 YYREEE (reference sequence). The CDR3 spells CASRERGSGNNEQFF. The CDR3 region has the DNA TGTGCCAGCAGGGAAAGGGGTAGCGGGAACAATGAGCAGTTCTTC.

This clone appeared once. The chain combines TRBV19 with TRBJ2-1, with a possible D match to TRBD2 (5 bases). Trimming left V 7 bases short and J 6 bases short, with 16 bases between. Germline V lookup: CDR1 LNHDA, CDR2 SQIVND (reference sequence). The CDR3 spans 14 residues. CDR3 sequence: CASTPLGNGNEQFF. The CDR3 DNA is TGTGCCAGTACCCCACTAGGTAATGGCAATGAGCAGTTCTTC.